This TCR beta chain was obtained from a study of T-cell reconstitution after alpha-beta-depleted transplantation in children. This CDR3 region has 15 residues. With V trimmed by 3 bases and J by 2 bases, 7 bases remained unmatched. The germline V gene encodes CDR1 LNHDA and CDR2 SQIVND (reference sequence). Findings and caveats of the study: The study reportedly traced alpha-beta T cells about two months after transplant to several hundred expanded graft clones. It was newly produced T cells that mostly accounted for T-cell counts and diversity one year after transplant. Elevated TCRbeta diversity at day 60 was traced, in some patients, to surviving recipient T cells and thymic progenitors.

Unique molecular identifiers featured in how the TCRbeta library was prepared. TCRdb used MiXCR to reprocess the PCR reads, holding one entry per CDR3 protein. The table records about 830,000 distinct CDR3 sequences, approximately 15% of them present only once. Worth noting for this clonotype: Its cognate antigen is unknown.

V usage is TRBV19 and J usage is TRBJ2-7, with 7 bases identical to TRBD2. The sample in question was PBMCs, mostly from graft donor cells, obtained 360 days after TCRalphabeta/CD19-depleted stem cell transplant. The source is a male patient under 18 who had a stem cell transplant for acute lymphoblastic leukemia, so the T cells may come from the graft donor. CDR3 amino acids: CASSIGLAEPYEQYF. The CDR3 nucleotides read TGTGCCAGTAGTATCGGTCTAGCGGAACCCTACGAGCAGTACTTC.